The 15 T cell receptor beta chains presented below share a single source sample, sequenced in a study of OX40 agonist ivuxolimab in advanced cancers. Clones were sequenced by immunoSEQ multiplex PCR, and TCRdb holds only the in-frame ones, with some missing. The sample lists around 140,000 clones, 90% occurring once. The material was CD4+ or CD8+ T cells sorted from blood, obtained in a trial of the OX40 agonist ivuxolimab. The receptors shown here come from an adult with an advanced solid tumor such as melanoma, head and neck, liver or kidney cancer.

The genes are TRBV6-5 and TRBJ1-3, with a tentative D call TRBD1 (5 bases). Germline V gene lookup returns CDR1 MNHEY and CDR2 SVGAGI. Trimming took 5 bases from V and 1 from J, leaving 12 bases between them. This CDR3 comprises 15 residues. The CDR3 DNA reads TGTGCCAGCAGTGCCTTGGACACGTCTGGAAACACCATATATTTT. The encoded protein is CASSALDTSGNTIYF.

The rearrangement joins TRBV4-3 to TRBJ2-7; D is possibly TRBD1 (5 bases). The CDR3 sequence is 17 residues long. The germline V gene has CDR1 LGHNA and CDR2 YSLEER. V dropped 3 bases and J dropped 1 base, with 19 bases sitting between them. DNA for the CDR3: TGCGCCAGCAGCCATATCTTTCTTTTAGGGGATTCCTACGAGCAGTACTTC. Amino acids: CASSHIFLLGDSYEQYF.

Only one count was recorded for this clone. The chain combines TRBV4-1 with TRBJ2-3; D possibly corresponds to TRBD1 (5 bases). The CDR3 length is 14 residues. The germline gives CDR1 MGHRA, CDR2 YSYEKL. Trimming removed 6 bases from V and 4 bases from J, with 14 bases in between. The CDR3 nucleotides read TGCGCCAGCAGGGCTGCTGGGGCGCCAGATACGCAGTATTTT. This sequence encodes CASRAAGAPDTQYF.

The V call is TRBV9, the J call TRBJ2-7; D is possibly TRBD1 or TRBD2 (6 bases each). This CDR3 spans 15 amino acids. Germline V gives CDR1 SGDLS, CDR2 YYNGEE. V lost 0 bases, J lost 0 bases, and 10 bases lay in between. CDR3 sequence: CASSVDPGASYEQYF. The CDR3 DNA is TGTGCCAGCAGCGTAGATCCGGGGGCCTCCTACGAGCAGTACTTC. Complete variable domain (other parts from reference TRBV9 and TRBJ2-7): DSGVTQTPKHLITATGQRVTLRCSPRSGDLSVYWYQQSLDQGLQFLIQYYNGEERAKGNILERFSAQQFPDLHSELNLSSLELGDSALYFCASSVDPGASYEQYFGPGTRLTVT.

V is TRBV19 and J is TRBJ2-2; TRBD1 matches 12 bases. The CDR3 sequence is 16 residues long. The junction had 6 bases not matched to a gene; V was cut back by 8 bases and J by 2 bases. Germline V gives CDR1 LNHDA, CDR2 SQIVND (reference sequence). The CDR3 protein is CASLGTGGVNTGELFF. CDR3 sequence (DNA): TGTGCCAGTCTTGGGACAGGGGGCGTTAACACCGGGGAGCTGTTTTTT.

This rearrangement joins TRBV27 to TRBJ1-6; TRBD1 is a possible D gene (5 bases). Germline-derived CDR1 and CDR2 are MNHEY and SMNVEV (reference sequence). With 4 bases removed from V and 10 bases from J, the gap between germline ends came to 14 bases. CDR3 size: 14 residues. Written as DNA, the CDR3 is TGTGCCAGCAGTTGGGGGACCACGACCTCACCCCTCCACTTT. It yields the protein CASSWGTTTSPLHF.

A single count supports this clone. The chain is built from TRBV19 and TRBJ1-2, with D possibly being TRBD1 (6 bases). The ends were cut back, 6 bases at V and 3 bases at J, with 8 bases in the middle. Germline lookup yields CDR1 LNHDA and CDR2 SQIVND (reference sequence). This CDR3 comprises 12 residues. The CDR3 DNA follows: TGTGCCAGTAGGGGGGGCGACTATGGCTACACCTTC. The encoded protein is CASRGGDYGYTF.

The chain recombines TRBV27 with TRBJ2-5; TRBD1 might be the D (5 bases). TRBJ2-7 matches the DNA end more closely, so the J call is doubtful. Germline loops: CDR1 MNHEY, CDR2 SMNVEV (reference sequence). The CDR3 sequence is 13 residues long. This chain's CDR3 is CASSLARAYEQYF. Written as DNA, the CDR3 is TGTGCCAGCAGTTTAGCCAGGGCATACGAGCAGTACTTC.

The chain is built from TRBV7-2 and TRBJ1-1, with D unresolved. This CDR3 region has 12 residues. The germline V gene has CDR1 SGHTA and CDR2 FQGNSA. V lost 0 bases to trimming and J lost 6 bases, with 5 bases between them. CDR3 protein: CASSLAQAEAFF. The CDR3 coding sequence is TGTGCCAGCAGCTTAGCCCAGGCTGAAGCTTTCTTT.

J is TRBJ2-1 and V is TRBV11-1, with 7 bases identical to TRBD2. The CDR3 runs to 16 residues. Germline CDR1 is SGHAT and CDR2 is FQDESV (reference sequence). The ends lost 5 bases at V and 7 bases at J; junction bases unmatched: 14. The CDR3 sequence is CASSPRRGGSNNEQFF. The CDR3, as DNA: TGTGCCAGCAGCCCCCGGAGGGGCGGGAGTAATAATGAGCAGTTCTTC.

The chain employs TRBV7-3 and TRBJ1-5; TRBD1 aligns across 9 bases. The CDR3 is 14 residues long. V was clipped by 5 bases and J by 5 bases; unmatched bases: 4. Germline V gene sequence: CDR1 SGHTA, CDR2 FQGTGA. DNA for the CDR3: TGTGCCAGCAGCAAGGACAGGGGATATCAGCCCCAGCATTTT. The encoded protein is CASSKDRGYQPQHF.

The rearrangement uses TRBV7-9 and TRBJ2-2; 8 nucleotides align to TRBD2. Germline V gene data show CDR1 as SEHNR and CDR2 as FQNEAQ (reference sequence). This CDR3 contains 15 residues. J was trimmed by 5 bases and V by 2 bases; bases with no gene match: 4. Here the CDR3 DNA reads TGTGCCAGCAGCTTAATCGCTAGCGGGACCGGGGAGCTGTTTTTT. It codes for CASSLIASGTGELFF.

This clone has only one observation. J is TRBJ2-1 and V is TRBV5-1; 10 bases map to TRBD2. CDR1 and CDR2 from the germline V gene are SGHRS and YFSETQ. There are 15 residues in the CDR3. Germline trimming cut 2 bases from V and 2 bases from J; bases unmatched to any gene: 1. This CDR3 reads CASSFTSGTYNEQFF. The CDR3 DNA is TGCGCCAGCAGCTTCACTAGCGGGACCTACAATGAGCAGTTCTTC.

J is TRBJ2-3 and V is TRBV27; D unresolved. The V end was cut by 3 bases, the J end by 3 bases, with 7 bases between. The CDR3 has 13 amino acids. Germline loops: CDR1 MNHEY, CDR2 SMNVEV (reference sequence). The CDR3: CASSFQATDTQYF. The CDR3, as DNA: TGTGCCAGCAGTTTCCAGGCAACAGATACGCAGTATTTT.

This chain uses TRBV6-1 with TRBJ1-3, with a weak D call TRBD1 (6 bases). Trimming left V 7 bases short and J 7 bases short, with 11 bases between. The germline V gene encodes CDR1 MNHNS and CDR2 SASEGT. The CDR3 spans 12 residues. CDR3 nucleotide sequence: TGTGCCAGCACCTGGACAGAGAACACCATATATTTT. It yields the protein CASTWTENTIYF.